These 11 T cell receptor beta chains were all obtained from the same sample, sequenced in a study of T cells in Graves' hyperthyroidism and ophthalmopathy. Amplification of TCR beta CDR3 regions used RNA as the template. With the HTBI primer set, the TCR CDR3 went through a first round of RT-PCR. Each CDR3 protein gets one entry after TCRdb re-called the multiplex PCR reads with MiXCR. This table holds about 420,000 distinct CDR3 sequences, roughly 13% found once. Sequencing was done on a sample of blood. The receptors stem from a woman aged 18-30 years with Graves' hyperthyroidism.

The V gene is TRBV5-1, the J gene TRBJ1-3; tentatively, D is TRBD1 (5 bases). This CDR3 is 16 amino acids long. Trimming took off 0 bases at V and 0 bases at J, with 10 bases between the two ends. From germline, CDR1 is SGHRS and CDR2 YFSETQ. Here the CDR3 reads CASSLGQPGSGNTIYF. The CDR3 nucleotides are TGCGCCAGCAGCTTGGGACAGCCGGGCTCTGGAAACACCATATATTTT.

This clonotype came up many times. V usage is TRBV18 and J usage is TRBJ2-1; TRBD2 agrees at 7 bases. V lost 2 bases, J lost 4 bases, and 5 bases stayed unmatched. CDR3 length equals 15 residues. The germline CDR1 and CDR2 sequences are KGHSH and LQKENI. CDR3 nucleotides: TGTGCCAGCTCACCAGGGCTAGCGGCGTACAATGAGCAGTTCTTC. Translated, it gives CASSPGLAAYNEQFF.

In this sample, this clonotype turned up many times. The chain carries TRBV18 and TRBJ1-1; no firm D call. V gave up 6 bases and J gave up 6 bases, with 11 bases separating them. The CDR3 totals 12 residues. The germline V gene has CDR1 KGHSH and CDR2 LQKENI. CDR3 sequence reads: CASSNRGPEAFF. The CDR3 DNA reads TGTGCCAGCTCTAATCGAGGACCTGAAGCTTTCTTT.

This clonotype was observed at least ten times. The chain recombines TRBV20-1 with TRBJ1-2; 7 positions match TRBD1. Germline loops: CDR1 DFQATT, CDR2 SNEGSKA (reference sequence). This CDR3 region has 14 residues. Unmatched junction bases numbered 12, after V lost 7 bases and J lost 4 bases. In DNA, the CDR3 is TGCAGTGTCACGGGACAGCGGTATAGCTATGGCTACACCTTC. It yields the protein CSVTGQRYSYGYTF.

This clonotype was detected a few times. This chain links TRBV9 with TRBJ2-7; D call uncertain. Germline V gene sequence: CDR1 SGDLS, CDR2 YYNGEE. The CDR3 extends over 14 amino acids. V lost 4 bases and J 0 bases, leaving 11 bases between the germline ends. CDR3 sequence: CASSSDPISYEQYF. CDR3 nucleotide sequence: TGTGCCAGCAGCTCCGACCCGATCTCCTACGAGCAGTACTTC.

This clonotype was recorded many times. This chain connects TRBV5-4 to TRBJ2-7; a possible D gene is TRBD2 (6 bases). The CDR3 consists of 14 residues. V lost 3 bases and J 3 bases, leaving 13 bases between the germline ends. The germline CDR1 and CDR2 sequences are SGHNT and YYREEE (reference sequence). Here the CDR3 DNA reads TGTGCCAGCAGCTCCCGGGACTTGGACTACGAGCAGTACTTC. Protein sequence: CASSSRDLDYEQYF.

This clonotype was seen ten or more times. The V call is TRBV27, the J call TRBJ2-3; D not certain. Germline CDR1 MNHEY, CDR2 SMNVEV (reference sequence). The CDR3 extends over 12 amino acids. Trimming removed 5 bases at V and 2 bases at J, with 5 bases between. The CDR3 region has the DNA TGTGCCAGCAGTGATTACACAGATACGCAGTATTTT. It codes for CASSDYTDTQYF.

The CDR3 spells CASVSGLAGPSTDTQYF. The DNA of the CDR3 is TGTGCCAGTGTCTCGGGACTAGCGGGACCTAGCACAGATACGCAGTATTTT. The gene calls are TRBV19 and TRBJ2-3; 13 positions agree with TRBD2. There are 17 residues in the CDR3. Per the germline V gene, CDR1 is LNHDA and CDR2 is SQIVND (reference sequence). The trim removed 8 bases at V and 0 bases at J, leaving 8 bases unmatched.

Many counts were recorded for this clonotype. This chain connects TRBV7-2 to TRBJ2-5; 12 bases are shared with TRBD2. CDR3 length: 15 residues. Per the germline V gene, CDR1 is SGHTA and CDR2 is FQGNSA. Trimming at V came to 6 bases and at J to 4 bases, leaving 6 bases not matched to a gene. This CDR3 reads CASSPSGRALETQYF. The CDR3 bases are TGTGCCAGCAGTCCTAGCGGGAGGGCCTTAGAGACCCAGTACTTC.

This clonotype was detected a few times. V gene TRBV7-9 combines with J gene TRBJ2-7; possible D gene TRBD1, 6 bases. The CDR3 contains 19 residues. Between the trimmed V and J ends, which lost 2 bases and 4 bases, there was a span of 27 bases. Germline CDR1 reads SEHNR; CDR2 reads FQNEAQ (reference sequence). The CDR3 region is CASSLLRGNSLNQKYEQYF. Here the CDR3 DNA reads TGTGCCAGCAGCTTATTAAGGGGGAACTCATTGAACCAAAAGTACGAGCAGTACTTC.

This clonotype was seen many times. The genes are TRBV20-1 and TRBJ2-7; 11 bases match TRBD1. The V segment lost 1 base and the J segment 3 bases; nucleotides outside the gene matches: 5. CDR1 is DFQATT and CDR2 is SNEGSKA in the germline V gene (reference sequence). The CDR3 has 15 amino acids. CDR3: CSARATGQGGYEQYF. The CDR3, as DNA: TGCAGTGCTAGAGCAACGGGACAGGGGGGCTACGAGCAGTACTTC.